The source of this T cell receptor (beta chain) is a study of T cells in women clearing cervical HPV infection. With respect to this clone: What it recognizes is unknown. The sequence runs out 3 residues before the end of the CDR3; the remainder is reconstructed from the germline J gene.

J gave up 9 bases and V 0 bases, and 10 bases lay outside the gene matches. The CDR3 runs to 15 residues. Per germline, CDR1 GTSNPN and CDR2 SVGIG (reference sequence). Data came from immunoSEQ multiplex PCR; TCRdb stores just in-frame clones and leaves some out. The sample spans over 25,000 clones; the ten largest clones claim roughly 16%. General study points: Associations may precede or follow infection; HPV-specific or memory T cells were not isolated.

The sample comprised blood buffy coat. This receptor was identified in a woman aged 18 to 75 with a cervical HPV16 infection that either progressed to CIN3+ or cleared (not recorded which). V usage is TRBV30 and J usage is TRBJ1-5, with 8 bases lining up with TRBD1. CDR3 sequence reads: CAWSVLTGGSGPQHF. The part of the CDR3 DNA that was read is TGTGCCTGGAGTGTACTCACAGGGGGTTCGGGGCCC.